This TCR beta chain was documented in a study of Graves' ophthalmopathy and Graves' hyperthyroidism. This CDR3 spans 15 amino acids. Study results and caveats: Cross-validated, the 13-signature model showed 87.88%/81.08% sensitivity/specificity, and 80%/75% in the test set.

Enrolled hyperthyroidism patients had a new diagnosis, a duration under 2 months, and an age of 18 to 65. About this clonotype: Its cognate antigen is unknown. A much larger clone lies one base from this, so it may be a read error.

RNA transcripts were the source from which TCR beta CDR3 regions were amplified. HTBI primers served in a first-round RT-PCR, which a second-round multiplex PCR followed. TCRdb fed the multiplex PCR reads into MiXCR, producing one record per CDR3 protein. The sample lists 680,000 or so distinct CDR3 sequences; about a fifth were seen once. Material for sequencing was peripheral blood. The V call is TRBV12-3 or TRBV12-4, the J call TRBJ1-1, with 10 bases matching TRBD1. The sequence was obtained from a woman aged 18 to 35 with stable Graves' hyperthyroidism. Some clones in this sample may be carry-over from other donors' samples. CDR3 coding DNA: TGTCCCAGCAGGTTAGCCGGGACAGGGGTTGATGAAGCTTTCTTT. Protein: CPSRLAGTGVDEAFF.